Below, one TCR beta chain is given with its context. These data are taken from a study of blood T cell repertoires in COVID-19. About the study: The United States, Italy and Spain supplied acute and convalescent COVID-19 samples. From T cells, B-cell-depleted T cells, or PBMCs came the material, which was cDNA or gDNA.

As handled by the study authors: Amplification of reference gene primers was used by the study to estimate nucleated cell counts. Sequenced by immunoSEQ multiplex PCR; TCRdb stores in-frame clones only, minus some. The V and J calls and clone size come from that table; D and trimming were worked out from the DNA. The data show fewer than 150,000 clones, 65% to 90% seen once. This receptor was obtained from a man aged 50-60 years with acute or convalescent COVID-19. Sequencing was performed on peripheral blood.

CDR3 sequence reads: CASSPFVQRNSGNTIYF. The CDR3 region has the DNA TGTGCCAGCTCACCGTTTGTCCAGCGAAACTCTGGAAACACCATATATTTT. The chain carries TRBV18 and TRBJ1-3; no reliable D call. The length of the CDR3 is 17 residues. V was shortened by 3 bases and J by 0 bases, with 15 bases between the two germline ends. Looked up from germline, CDR1 is KGHSH and CDR2 is LQKENI.